One sample yielded the 21 T cell receptor beta chains listed below, sequenced in a study of cytomegalovirus exposure and HLA in healthy donors. Use of 60 Vbeta and 13 Jbeta primers characterized the PCR. The data were produced by immunoSEQ multiplex PCR, yet TCRdb's version contains in-frame clones alone and is incomplete. This sample carries more than 150,000 clones, approximately 84% of them seen once, and the ten largest clones take less than 6%. Specimen: PBMCs. These receptors all stem from a woman in her thirties in good health and CMV-seropositive.

This clone was detected a few times. The chain employs TRBV19 and TRBJ1-2; D is uncertain. CDR1 and CDR2 (germline): LNHDA, SQIVND (reference sequence). With 3 bases removed from V and 8 bases from J, the gap between germline ends came to 13 bases. This CDR3 has 13 amino acids. The CDR3 is CASSIRGVQGYTF. The CDR3 DNA reads TGTGCCAGTAGTATTCGGGGTGTTCAGGGCTACACCTTC.

The V gene is TRBV28, the J gene TRBJ1-3; D possibly corresponds to TRBD1 (6 bases). Trimming left V 7 bases short and J 3 bases short, with 16 bases between. Germline assignment: CDR1 MDHEN and CDR2 SYDVKM. The CDR3 contains 15 residues. The CDR3 reads CASTLLQGLGNTIYF. The DNA of the CDR3 is TGTGCCAGCACCCTCCTTCAGGGGCTTGGAAACACCATATATTTT. Complete variable domain (other parts from reference TRBV28 and TRBJ1-3): DVKVTQSSRYLVKRTGEKVFLECVQDMDHENMFWYRQDPGLGLRLIYFSYDVKMKEKGDIPEGYSVSREKKERFSLILESASTNQTSMYLCASTLLQGLGNTIYFGEGSWLTVV.

The chain employs TRBV5-1 and TRBJ1-1, with unresolved D. V was pared by 3 bases and J by 0 bases, with 12 bases between. The CDR3 is 15 residues long. The germline V gene has CDR1 SGHRS and CDR2 YFSETQ. The chain's CDR3 is CASSSHTILNTEAFF. Here the CDR3 DNA reads TGCGCCAGCAGCTCACACACAATCCTGAACACTGAAGCTTTCTTT.

The chain combines TRBV28 with TRBJ1-4, with 7 positions matching TRBD1. Germline assignment: CDR1 MDHEN and CDR2 SYDVKM. The V segment lost 3 bases and the J segment 8 bases; nucleotides outside the gene matches: 9. The CDR3 loop spans 15 amino acids. CDR3 loop: CASSFKGGFGEKLFF. CDR3 coding DNA: TGTGCCAGCAGTTTCAAAGGGGGCTTTGGGGAAAAACTGTTTTTT.

The chain employs TRBV11-2 and TRBJ2-1; perhaps TRBD1 as D (5 bases). This CDR3 is 12 amino acids long. Trimming took 5 bases from V and 5 from J, leaving 7 bases between them. Germline values: CDR1 SGHAT, CDR2 FQNNGV. The CDR3 region is CASSGADNEQFF. The CDR3 DNA sequence: TGTGCCAGCAGCGGGGCAGACAATGAGCAGTTCTTC.

V is TRBV19 and J is TRBJ2-7; D possibly corresponds to TRBD2 (6 bases). CDR1 and CDR2 from the germline V gene are LNHDA and SQIVND (reference sequence). This CDR3 has 11 amino acids. Deletions cut 5 bases from V and 5 bases from J, with 7 bases between. The CDR3: CASSQRDEQYF. CDR3 in DNA: TGTGCCAGTAGTCAGCGGGACGAGCAGTACTTC.

The chain links TRBV28 to TRBJ2-2, with TRBD1 matching 12 bases. CDR3 length: 13 amino acids. Germline V lookup: CDR1 MDHEN, CDR2 SYDVKM. CDR3 coding DNA: TGTGCGAGCGGGGGACAGGGGGCAGGGGAGCTGTTTTTT. It codes for CASGGQGAGELFF. Based on the CDR3 plus reference TRBV28 and TRBJ2-2, the full variable domain is DVKVTQSSRYLVKRTGEKVFLECVQDMDHENMFWYRQDPGLGLRLIYFSYDVKMKEKGDIPEGYSVSREKKERFSLILESASTNQTSMYLCASGGQGAGELFFGEGSRLTVL.

The chain has TRBV6-6 and TRBJ2-7; 9 positions match TRBD1. The CDR3 runs to 13 residues. Germline lookup yields CDR1 MNHNY and CDR2 SVGAGI (reference sequence). V lost 8 bases to trimming and J lost 7 bases; unmatched junction nucleotides: 9. This CDR3 reads CASRDREVGEQYF. The DNA of the CDR3 is TGTGCCAGCCGGGACAGGGAGGTCGGGGAGCAGTACTTC.

The rearrangement uses TRBV28 and TRBJ2-2, with 9 bases fitting TRBD1. In germline, CDR1 is MDHEN, CDR2 SYDVKM. Trimming removed 5 bases from V and 5 bases from J; junction bases left unmatched: 9. The CDR3 is 16 residues long. The CDR3 protein is CASSAAGTGRTGELFF. In nucleotides, the CDR3 is TGTGCCAGCAGTGCCGCCGGGACAGGGAGGACCGGGGAGCTGTTTTTT.

The gene calls are TRBV6-5 and TRBJ2-7; TRBD1 is a possible D gene (5 bases). Germline loops: CDR1 MNHEY, CDR2 SVGAGI. The CDR3 length is 14 residues. V lost 5 bases to trimming and J lost 5 bases, with 16 bases between them. The CDR3 loop reads CASSGGGHLNEQYF. CDR3 sequence (DNA): TGTGCCAGCAGTGGCGGTGGACACCTAAACGAGCAGTACTTC.

CDR3 loop: CASSPDRGLTEAFF. The CDR3 bases are TGTGCCAGCAGTCCCGACAGGGGGTTGACTGAAGCTTTCTTT. The V and J genes are TRBV6-6 and TRBJ1-1, with TRBD1 matching over 9 bases. After removal of 5 bases from V and 5 bases from J, the junction contained 6 bases not matched to a gene. This CDR3 has 14 residues. Per germline, CDR1 MNHNY and CDR2 SVGAGI (reference sequence).

The V and J genes are TRBV27 and TRBJ2-1, with D tentatively TRBD1 (5 bases). V lost 1 base, J lost 4 bases, and 8 bases lay in between. Germline lookup yields CDR1 MNHEY and CDR2 SMNVEV (reference sequence). The CDR3 is 14 residues long. CDR3 in amino acids: CASSLYSGYNEQFF. The CDR3 DNA reads TGTGCCAGCAGTTTATATTCAGGGTACAATGAGCAGTTCTTC.

This clone was recorded only once. The chain employs TRBV2 and TRBJ2-7; 13 bases are shared with TRBD2. The CDR3 extends over 14 amino acids. Trimming removed 8 bases from V and 2 bases from J; junction bases left unmatched: 3. Germline CDR1 is SNHLY and CDR2 is FYNNEI. DNA of the CDR3: TGTGCCAGCCAAACTAGCGGGAGGGCCTACGAGCAGTACTTC. This translates into CASQTSGRAYEQYF.

This clone was recorded only once. This chain links TRBV7-9 with TRBJ2-1, with no clear D. V lost 11 bases and J lost 7, with 21 bases in between. Per germline, CDR1 SEHNR and CDR2 FQNEAQ (reference sequence). The CDR3 contains 14 residues. Written as DNA, the CDR3 is TGTGCCGGCCAACTCGACTGGCCCCGGAATGAGCAGTTCTTC. Translating gives CAGQLDWPRNEQFF.

The V and J genes are TRBV7-2 and TRBJ2-4, with 8 bases identical to TRBD2. Trimming cost V 7 bases and J 0 bases; bases outside gene matches: 8. CDR1 and CDR2 from the germline V gene are SGHTA and FQGNSA. This CDR3 is built from 16 residues. This CDR3 reads CASTHGGARAKNIQYF. The CDR3 DNA reads as TGTGCCAGCACTCACGGGGGGGCCAGAGCCAAAAACATTCAGTACTTC.

This chain joins TRBV2 and TRBJ2-7, with 11 bases identical to TRBD2. The CDR3 is 14 residues long. CDR1 SNHLY and CDR2 FYNNEI come from the germline V gene. The V segment lost 6 bases and the J segment 4 bases; nucleotides outside the gene matches: 5. DNA of the CDR3: TGTGCCAGCAGGGCACTAGCGGGAGTGTACGAGCAGTACTTC. It codes for CASRALAGVYEQYF.

For this clone: The identical CDR3 is also encoded by other nucleotide sequences in the sample. The chain joins TRBV5-1 to TRBJ1-6; 10 bases are shared with TRBD1. The junction had 2 bases not matched to a gene; V was cut back by 0 bases and J by 8 bases. The CDR3 runs to 15 residues. The V gene's germline CDR1 is SGHRS and CDR2 YFSETQ. The chain's CDR3 is CASSLEGTGDSPLHF. For the CDR3, the DNA is TGCGCCAGCAGCTTGGAAGGGACAGGGGATTCACCCCTCCACTTT. Complete variable domain (other parts from reference TRBV5-1 and TRBJ1-6): KAGVTQTPRYLIKTRGQQVTLSCSPISGHRSVSWYQQTPGQGLQFLFEYFSETQRNKGNFPGRFSGRQFSNSRSEMNVSTLELGDSALYLCASSLEGTGDSPLHFGNGTRLTVT.

This chain links TRBV28 with TRBJ1-4; D is possibly TRBD1 (6 bases). This CDR3 is 14 amino acids long. V dropped 6 bases and J dropped 6 bases, with 14 bases sitting between them. The germline V gene has CDR1 MDHEN and CDR2 SYDVKM. This CDR3 is CASREGGDDEKLFF. The DNA of the CDR3 is TGTGCCAGCAGAGAAGGGGGTGATGATGAAAAACTGTTTTTT.

This clone was recorded only once. The chain links TRBV5-4 to TRBJ2-1; 7 bases match TRBD2. The ends lost 0 bases at V and 4 bases at J; junction bases unmatched: 4. The CDR3 is made up of 15 amino acids. Germline V gene lookup returns CDR1 SGHNT and CDR2 YYREEE (reference sequence). In DNA, the CDR3 is TGTGCCAGCAGCTTGGGGGGGAGGGCATACAATGAGCAGTTCTTC. It is translated as CASSLGGRAYNEQFF.

V and J are TRBV9 and TRBJ2-1; 13 bases match TRBD2. With V trimmed by 6 bases and J by 7 bases, 7 bases remained unmatched. CDR1 and CDR2 (germline): SGDLS, YYNGEE. The CDR3 runs 15 residues. CDR3: CASTTGTSGVNEQFF. The CDR3 coding sequence is TGTGCCAGCACCACCGGGACTAGCGGGGTAAATGAGCAGTTCTTC.

The chain employs TRBV7-8 and TRBJ2-5; 7 nucleotides line up with TRBD1. The CDR3 extends over 15 amino acids. Germline V gene sequence: CDR1 SGHVS, CDR2 FQNEAQ. With 1 base clipped from V and 2 bases from J, the junction kept 4 bases outside the gene matches. The CDR3 nucleotides read TGTGCCAGCAGCTTAGGTCTACAGGGGCAAGAGACCCAGTACTTC. Protein sequence: CASSLGLQGQETQYF.